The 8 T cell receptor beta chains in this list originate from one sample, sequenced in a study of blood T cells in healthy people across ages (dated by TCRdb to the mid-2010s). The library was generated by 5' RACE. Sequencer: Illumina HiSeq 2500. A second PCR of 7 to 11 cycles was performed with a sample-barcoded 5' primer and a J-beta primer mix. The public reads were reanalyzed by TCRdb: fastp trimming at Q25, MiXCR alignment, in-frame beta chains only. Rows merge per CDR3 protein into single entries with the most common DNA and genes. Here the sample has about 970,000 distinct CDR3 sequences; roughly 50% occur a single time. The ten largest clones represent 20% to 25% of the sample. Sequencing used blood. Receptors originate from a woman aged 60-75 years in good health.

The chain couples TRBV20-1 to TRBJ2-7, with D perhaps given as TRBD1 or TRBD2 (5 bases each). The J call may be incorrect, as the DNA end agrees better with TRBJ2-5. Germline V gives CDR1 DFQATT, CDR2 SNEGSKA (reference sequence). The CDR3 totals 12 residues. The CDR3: CSAREGAKTQYF. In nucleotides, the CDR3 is TGCAGTGCCCGGGAAGGGGCGAAGACCCAGTACTTC.

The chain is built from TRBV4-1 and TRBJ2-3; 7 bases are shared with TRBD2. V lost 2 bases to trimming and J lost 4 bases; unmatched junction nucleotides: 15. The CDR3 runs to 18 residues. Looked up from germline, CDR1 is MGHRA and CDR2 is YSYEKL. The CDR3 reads CASSQPDLASGRADTQYF. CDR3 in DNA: TGCGCCAGCAGCCAACCTGATTTGGCTAGCGGTCGGGCAGATACGCAGTATTTT.

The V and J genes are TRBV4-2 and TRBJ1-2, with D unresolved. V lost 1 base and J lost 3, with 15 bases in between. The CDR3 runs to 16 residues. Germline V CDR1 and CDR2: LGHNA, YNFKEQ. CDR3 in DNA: TGTGCCAGCAGCCAAGCTGCCCGCCAGCCCTACTATGGCTACACCTTC. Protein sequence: CASSQAARQPYYGYTF.

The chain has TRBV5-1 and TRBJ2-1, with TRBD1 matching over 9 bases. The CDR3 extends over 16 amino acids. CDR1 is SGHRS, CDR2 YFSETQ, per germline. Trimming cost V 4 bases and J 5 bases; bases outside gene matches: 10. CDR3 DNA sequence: TGCGCCAGCAGCCTGGGACAGGGAAGGGGGCACAATGAGCAGTTCTTC. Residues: CASSLGQGRGHNEQFF.

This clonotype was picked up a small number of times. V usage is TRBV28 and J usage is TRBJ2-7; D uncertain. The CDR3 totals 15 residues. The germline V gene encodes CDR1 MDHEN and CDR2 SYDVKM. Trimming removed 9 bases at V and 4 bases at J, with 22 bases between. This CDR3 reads CASNFFGPVGYEQYF. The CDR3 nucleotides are TGTGCCAGTAATTTTTTCGGGCCCGTAGGTTACGAGCAGTACTTC.

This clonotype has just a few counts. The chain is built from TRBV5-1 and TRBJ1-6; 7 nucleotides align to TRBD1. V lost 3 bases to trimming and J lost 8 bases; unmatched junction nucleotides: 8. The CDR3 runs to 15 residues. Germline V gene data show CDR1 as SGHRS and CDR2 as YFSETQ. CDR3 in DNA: TGCGCCAGCAGCTCCGGGGGACAGAACCATTCACCCCTCCACTTT. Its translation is CASSSGGQNHSPLHF.

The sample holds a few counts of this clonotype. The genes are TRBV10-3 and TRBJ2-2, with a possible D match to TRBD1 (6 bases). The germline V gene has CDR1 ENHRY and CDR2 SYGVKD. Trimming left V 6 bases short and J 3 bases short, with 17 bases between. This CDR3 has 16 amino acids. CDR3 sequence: CAIRENTGLDTGELFF. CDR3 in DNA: TGTGCCATCAGGGAAAACACAGGGTTGGACACCGGGGAGCTGTTTTTT.

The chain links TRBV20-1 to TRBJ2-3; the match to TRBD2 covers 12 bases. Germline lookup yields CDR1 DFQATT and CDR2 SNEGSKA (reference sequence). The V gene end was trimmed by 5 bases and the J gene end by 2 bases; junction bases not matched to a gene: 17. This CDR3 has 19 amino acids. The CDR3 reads CSAGRTSGDLMGLTDTQYF. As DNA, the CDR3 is TGCAGTGCTGGACGGACTAGCGGGGATTTGATGGGACTCACAGATACGCAGTATTTT.